The 6 T cell receptor beta chains presented below share a single source sample, sequenced in a study of cytomegalovirus exposure and HLA in healthy donors. Vbeta (60) and Jbeta (13) primers were used in the PCR. Some clones are missing from TCRdb's copy, which holds only in-frame ones; the method was immunoSEQ multiplex PCR. The table lists approximately 270,000 clones, about four fifths of them singletons. Sequencing input: PBMCs. All receptors derive from a girl aged 2 to 9 in good health and CMV-seronegative.

This chain links TRBV7-8 with TRBJ2-1; 12 bases agree with TRBD2. This CDR3 region has 17 residues. Germline loops: CDR1 SGHVS, CDR2 FQNEAQ. V lost 4 bases and J lost 1; bases outside the gene matches: 5. The CDR3 spells CASSSETSGSSYNEQFF. DNA of the CDR3: TGTGCCAGCAGCTCAGAGACTAGCGGGAGTTCCTACAATGAGCAGTTCTTC.

This sequence joins TRBV7-9 and TRBJ1-6, with 7 nucleotides matching TRBD1. The CDR3 covers 15 residues. V gave up 4 bases and J gave up 7 bases; unmatched junction bases: 7. Germline CDR1 SEHNR, CDR2 FQNEAQ (reference sequence). Here the CDR3 DNA reads TGTGCCAGCAGCTCGCCGGACAGGTCCAATTCACCCCTCCACTTT. It translates to CASSSPDRSNSPLHF.

Remarks on this clone: Distinct nucleotide sequences in the sample also encode this CDR3. The chain recombines TRBV14 with TRBJ2-5; 10 positions agree with TRBD1. Germline trimming cut 4 bases from V and 5 bases from J; bases unmatched to any gene: 7. This CDR3 has 15 residues. Germline CDR1 SGHDN, CDR2 FVKESK. In DNA, the CDR3 is TGTGCCAGCAGCCTAGGGACAGGGGTTCGCGAGACCCAGTACTTC. Translating gives CASSLGTGVRETQYF.

V usage is TRBV6-1 and J usage is TRBJ1-1; no firm D call. V lost 8 bases and J 3 bases, leaving 7 bases between the germline ends. Germline V lookup: CDR1 MNHNS, CDR2 SASEGT. This CDR3 has 11 residues. The CDR3 reads CASSADTEAFF. In nucleotides, the CDR3 is TGTGCCAGCTCGGCGGACACTGAAGCTTTCTTT.

This clone turned up a few times. The chain's CDR3 is CASRDKNYGYTF. CDR3 coding DNA: TGTGCCAGCAGAGACAAGAACTATGGCTACACCTTC. V and J are TRBV6-5 and TRBJ1-2; D unclear. Deletions cut 6 bases from V and 2 bases from J, with 7 bases between. CDR1 is MNHEY, CDR2 SVGAGI, per germline. The CDR3 loop spans 12 amino acids.

The V gene is TRBV5-6, the J gene TRBJ2-3; 11 nucleotides agree with TRBD2. This CDR3 spans 16 amino acids. The V segment lost 4 bases and the J segment 2 bases; nucleotides outside the gene matches: 6. CDR1 SGHDT and CDR2 YYEEEE come from the germline V gene. CDR3: CASSPGLAVTTDTQYF. The CDR3 coding sequence is TGTGCCAGCAGCCCGGGACTAGCGGTAACCACAGATACGCAGTATTTT.